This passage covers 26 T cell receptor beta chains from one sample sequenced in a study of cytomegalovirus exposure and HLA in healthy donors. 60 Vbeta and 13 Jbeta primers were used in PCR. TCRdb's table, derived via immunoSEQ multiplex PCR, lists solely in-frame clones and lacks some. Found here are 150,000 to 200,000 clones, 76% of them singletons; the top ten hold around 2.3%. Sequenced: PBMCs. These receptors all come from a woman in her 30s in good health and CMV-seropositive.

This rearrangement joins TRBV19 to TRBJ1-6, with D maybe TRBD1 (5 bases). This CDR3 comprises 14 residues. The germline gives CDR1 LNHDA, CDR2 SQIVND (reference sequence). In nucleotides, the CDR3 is TGTGCTTCGAGACGGGGGGTCATCAATTCACCCCTCCACTTT. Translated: CASRRGVINSPLHF.

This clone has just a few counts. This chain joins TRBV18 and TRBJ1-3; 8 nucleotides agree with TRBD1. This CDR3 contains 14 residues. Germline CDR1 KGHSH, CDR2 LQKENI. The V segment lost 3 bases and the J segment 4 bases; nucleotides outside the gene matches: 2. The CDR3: CASSPDRAGNTIYF. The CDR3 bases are TGTGCCAGCTCACCGGACAGGGCAGGAAACACCATATATTTT.

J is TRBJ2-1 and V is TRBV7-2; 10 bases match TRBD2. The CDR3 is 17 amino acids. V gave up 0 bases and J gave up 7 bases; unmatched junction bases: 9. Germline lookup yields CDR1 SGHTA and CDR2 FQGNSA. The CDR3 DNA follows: TGTGCCAGCAGCTTAGCAGGAACCCGACTAGCGGGTAATGAGCAGTTCTTC. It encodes CASSLAGTRLAGNEQFF.

The CDR3 here is CAWRTGNSPLHF. The CDR3 nucleotides read TGTGCCTGGAGGACAGGGAATTCACCCCTCCACTTT. The chain joins TRBV30 to TRBJ1-6; TRBD1 agrees at 7 bases. This CDR3 is 12 amino acids long. In germline, CDR1 is GTSNPN, CDR2 SVGIG (reference sequence). Trimming took 3 bases from V and 7 from J; bases not matched to a gene: 0.

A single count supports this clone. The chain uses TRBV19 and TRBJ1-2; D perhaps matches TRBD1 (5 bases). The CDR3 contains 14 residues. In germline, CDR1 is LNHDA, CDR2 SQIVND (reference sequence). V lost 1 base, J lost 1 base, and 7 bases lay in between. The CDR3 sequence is CASSIGRDNYGYTF. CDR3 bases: TGTGCCAGTAGTATAGGCAGGGATAACTATGGCTACACCTTC. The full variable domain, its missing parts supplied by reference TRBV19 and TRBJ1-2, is DGGITQSPKYLFRKEGQNVTLSCEQNLNHDAMYWYRQDPGQGLRLIYYSQIVNDFQKGDIAEGYSVSREKKESFPLTVTSAQKNPTAFYLCASSIGRDNYGYTFGSGTRLTVV.

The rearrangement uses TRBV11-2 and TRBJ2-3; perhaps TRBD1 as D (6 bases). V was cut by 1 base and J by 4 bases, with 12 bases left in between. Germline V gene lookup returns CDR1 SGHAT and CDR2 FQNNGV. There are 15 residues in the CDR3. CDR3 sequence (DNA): TGTGCCAGCAGCTTAGGTGGGGGCCGGGCAGATACGCAGTATTTT. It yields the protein CASSLGGGRADTQYF.

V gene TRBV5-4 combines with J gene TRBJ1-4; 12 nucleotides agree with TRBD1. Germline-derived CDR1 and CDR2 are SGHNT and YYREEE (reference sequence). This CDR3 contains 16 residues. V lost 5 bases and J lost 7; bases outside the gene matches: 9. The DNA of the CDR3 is TGTGCCAGCAGGCCGGGACAGGGGGCGGATGGTGAAAAACTGTTTTTT. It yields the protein CASRPGQGADGEKLFF.

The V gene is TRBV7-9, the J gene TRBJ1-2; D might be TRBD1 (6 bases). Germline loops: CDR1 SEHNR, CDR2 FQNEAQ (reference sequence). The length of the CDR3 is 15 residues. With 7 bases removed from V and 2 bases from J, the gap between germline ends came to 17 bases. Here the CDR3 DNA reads TGTGCCAGCACCCCAAGAGACAGGCTGAACTATGGCTACACCTTC. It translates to CASTPRDRLNYGYTF.

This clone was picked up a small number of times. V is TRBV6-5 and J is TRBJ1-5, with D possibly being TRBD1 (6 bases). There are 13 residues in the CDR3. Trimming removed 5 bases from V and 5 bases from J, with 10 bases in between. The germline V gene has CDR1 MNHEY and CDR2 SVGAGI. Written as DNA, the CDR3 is TGTGCCAGCAGTGGACAGCTCCATCAGCCCCAGCATTTT. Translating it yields CASSGQLHQPQHF.

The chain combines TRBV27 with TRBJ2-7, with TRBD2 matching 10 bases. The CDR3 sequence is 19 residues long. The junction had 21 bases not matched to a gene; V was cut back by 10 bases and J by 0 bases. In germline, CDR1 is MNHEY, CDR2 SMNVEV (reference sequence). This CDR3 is CATQRRLTSGASSSYEQYF. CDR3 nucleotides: TGTGCCACCCAAAGGAGATTAACTAGCGGGGCCTCGAGCTCCTACGAGCAGTACTTC.

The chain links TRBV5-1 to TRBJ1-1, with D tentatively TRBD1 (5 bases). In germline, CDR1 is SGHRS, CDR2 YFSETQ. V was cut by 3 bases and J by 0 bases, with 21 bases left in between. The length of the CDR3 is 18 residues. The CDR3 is CASSYSLGRGGMNTEAFF. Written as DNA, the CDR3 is TGCGCCAGCAGCTACAGCCTCGGGCGGGGGGGTATGAACACTGAAGCTTTCTTT. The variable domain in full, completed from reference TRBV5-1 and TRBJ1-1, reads KAGVTQTPRYLIKTRGQQVTLSCSPISGHRSVSWYQQTPGQGLQFLFEYFSETQRNKGNFPGRFSGRQFSNSRSEMNVSTLELGDSALYLCASSYSLGRGGMNTEAFFGQGTRLTVV.

The CDR3 here is CASSLGQGSTDTQYF. The CDR3 DNA sequence: TGCGCCAGCAGCTTGGGGCAGGGTAGCACAGATACGCAGTATTTT. The chain has TRBV5-1 and TRBJ2-3, with a tentative D call TRBD1 (5 bases). V lost 0 bases, J lost 0 bases, and 8 bases lay in between. Germline lookup yields CDR1 SGHRS and CDR2 YFSETQ. CDR3 length equals 15 residues.

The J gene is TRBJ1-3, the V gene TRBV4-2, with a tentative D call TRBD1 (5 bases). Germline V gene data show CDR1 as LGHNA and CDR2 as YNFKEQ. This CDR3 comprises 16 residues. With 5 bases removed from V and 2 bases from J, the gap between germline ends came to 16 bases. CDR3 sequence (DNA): TGTGCCAGCAGCTTAGGCAGGGCAGTCCCTGGAAACACCATATATTTT. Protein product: CASSLGRAVPGNTIYF.

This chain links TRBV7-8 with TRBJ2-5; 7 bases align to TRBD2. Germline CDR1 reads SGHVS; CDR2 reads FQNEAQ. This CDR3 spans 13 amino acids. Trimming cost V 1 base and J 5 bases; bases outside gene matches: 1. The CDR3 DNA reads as TGTGCCAGCAGCTTAGGTAGCGGGGAGACCCAGTACTTC. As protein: CASSLGSGETQYF.

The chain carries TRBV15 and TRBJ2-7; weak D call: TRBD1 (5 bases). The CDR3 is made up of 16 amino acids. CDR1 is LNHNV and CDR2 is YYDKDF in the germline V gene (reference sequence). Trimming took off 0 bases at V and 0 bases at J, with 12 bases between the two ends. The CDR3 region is CATSREAGMSSYEQYF. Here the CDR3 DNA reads TGTGCCACCAGCAGAGAGGCAGGGATGAGCTCCTACGAGCAGTACTTC.

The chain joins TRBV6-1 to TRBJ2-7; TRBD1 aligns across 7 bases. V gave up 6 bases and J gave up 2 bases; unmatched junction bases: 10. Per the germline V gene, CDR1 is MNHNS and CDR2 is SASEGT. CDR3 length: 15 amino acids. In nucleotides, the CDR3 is TGTGCCAGCAGCCTAGGGCCCCAGGGGGCCTACGAGCAGTACTTC. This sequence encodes CASSLGPQGAYEQYF.

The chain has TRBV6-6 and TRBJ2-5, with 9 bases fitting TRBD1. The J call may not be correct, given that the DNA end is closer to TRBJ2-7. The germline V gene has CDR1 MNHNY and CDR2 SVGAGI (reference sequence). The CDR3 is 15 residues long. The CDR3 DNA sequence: TGTGCCAGCAGTTACCCGGGACAGGGTTCCTACGAGCAGTACTTC. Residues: CASSYPGQGSYEQYF.

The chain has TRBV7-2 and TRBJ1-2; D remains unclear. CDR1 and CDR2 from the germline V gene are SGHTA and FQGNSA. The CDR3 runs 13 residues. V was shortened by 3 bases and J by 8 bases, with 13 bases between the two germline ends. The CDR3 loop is CASSFKEQRGYTF. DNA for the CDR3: TGTGCCAGCAGCTTTAAGGAGCAAAGAGGCTACACCTTC.

CDR3 sequence reads: CASSEIRGQYEQYF. As DNA, the CDR3 is TGTGCCAGCAGTGAAATTAGGGGGCAGTACGAGCAGTACTTC. The V gene is TRBV6-1, the J gene TRBJ2-7, with 7 bases matching TRBD1. V shed 2 bases and J 4 bases; nucleotides not matched to a gene: 5. The CDR3 has 14 amino acids. The germline gives CDR1 MNHNS, CDR2 SASEGT.

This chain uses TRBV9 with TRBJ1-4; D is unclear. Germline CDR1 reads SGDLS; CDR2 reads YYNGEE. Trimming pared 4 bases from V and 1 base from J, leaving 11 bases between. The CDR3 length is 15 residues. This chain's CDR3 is CASSSQALTNEKLFF. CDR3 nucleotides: TGTGCCAGCAGCTCTCAGGCTCTAACTAATGAAAAACTGTTTTTT.

CDR3: CASSEGQGPYEQYF. CDR3 DNA sequence: TGCGCCAGCAGCGAAGGTCAGGGTCCCTACGAGCAGTACTTC. This sequence joins TRBV5-1 and TRBJ2-7; D is perhaps TRBD1 (5 bases). The CDR3 runs to 14 residues. V dropped 4 bases and J dropped 2 bases, with 13 bases sitting between them. The germline V gene has CDR1 SGHRS and CDR2 YFSETQ.

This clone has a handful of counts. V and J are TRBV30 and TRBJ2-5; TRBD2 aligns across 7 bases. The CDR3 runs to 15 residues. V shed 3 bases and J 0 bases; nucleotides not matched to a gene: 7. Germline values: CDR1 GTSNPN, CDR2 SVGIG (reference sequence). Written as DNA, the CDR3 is TGTGCCTGGAGAGGCGGGGAGGGGCACCAAGAGACCCAGTACTTC. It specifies CAWRGGEGHQETQYF.

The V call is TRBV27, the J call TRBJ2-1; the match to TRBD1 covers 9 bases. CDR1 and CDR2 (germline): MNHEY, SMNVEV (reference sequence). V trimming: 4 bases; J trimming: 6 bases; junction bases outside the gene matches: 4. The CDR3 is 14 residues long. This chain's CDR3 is CASSWDRETNEQFF. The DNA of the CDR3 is TGTGCCAGCAGTTGGGACAGGGAAACCAATGAGCAGTTCTTC.

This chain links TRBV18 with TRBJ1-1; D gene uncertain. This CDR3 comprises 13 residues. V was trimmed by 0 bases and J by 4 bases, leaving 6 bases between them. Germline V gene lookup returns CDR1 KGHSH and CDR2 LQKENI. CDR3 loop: CASSPPSFTEAFF. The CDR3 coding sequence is TGTGCCAGCTCACCACCGAGTTTCACTGAAGCTTTCTTT. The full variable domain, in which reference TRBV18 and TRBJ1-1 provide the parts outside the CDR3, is NAGVMQNPRHLVRRRGQEARLRCSPMKGHSHVYWYRQLPEEGLKFMVYLQKENIIDESGMPKERFSAEFPKEGPSILRIQQVVRGDSAAYFCASSPPSFTEAFFGQGTRLTVV.

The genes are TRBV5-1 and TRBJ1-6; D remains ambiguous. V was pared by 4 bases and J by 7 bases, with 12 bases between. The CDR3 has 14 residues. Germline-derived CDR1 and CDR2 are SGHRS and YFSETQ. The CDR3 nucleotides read TGCGCCAGCAGCATCGCCAGCGAGAATTCACCCCTCCACTTT. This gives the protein CASSIASENSPLHF.

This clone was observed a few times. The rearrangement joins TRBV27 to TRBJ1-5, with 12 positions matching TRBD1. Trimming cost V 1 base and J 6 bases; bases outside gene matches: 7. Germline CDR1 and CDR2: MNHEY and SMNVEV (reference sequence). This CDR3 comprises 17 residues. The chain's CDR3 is CASSLFPGTGGSQPQHF. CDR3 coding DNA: TGTGCCAGCAGTTTATTCCCCGGGACAGGGGGCTCTCAGCCCCAGCATTTT.